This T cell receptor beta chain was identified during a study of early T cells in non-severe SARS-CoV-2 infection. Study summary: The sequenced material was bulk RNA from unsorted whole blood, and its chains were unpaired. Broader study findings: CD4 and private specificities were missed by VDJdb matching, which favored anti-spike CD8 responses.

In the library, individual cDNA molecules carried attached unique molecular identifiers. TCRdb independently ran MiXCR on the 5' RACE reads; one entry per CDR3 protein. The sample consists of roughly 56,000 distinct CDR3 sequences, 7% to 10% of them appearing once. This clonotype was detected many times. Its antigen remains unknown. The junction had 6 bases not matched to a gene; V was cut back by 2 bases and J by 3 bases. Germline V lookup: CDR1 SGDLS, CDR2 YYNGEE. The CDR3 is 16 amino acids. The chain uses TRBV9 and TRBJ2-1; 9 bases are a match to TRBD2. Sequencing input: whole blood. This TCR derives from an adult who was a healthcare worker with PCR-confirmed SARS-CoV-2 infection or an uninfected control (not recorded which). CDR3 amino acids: CASSVSPSGNYNEQFF. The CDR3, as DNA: TGTGCCAGCAGCGTGAGCCCTAGCGGGAACTACAATGAGCAGTTCTTC.